This T cell receptor (beta chain) is drawn from a study of blood T cell repertoires in COVID-19. On the study more broadly: T cells, B-cell-depleted T cells, or PBMCs supplied cDNA or gDNA.

As originally analysed: Reference gene primer amplification gave estimated nucleated cell counts. Data came from immunoSEQ multiplex PCR; TCRdb stores just in-frame clones and leaves some out. V and J calls and clone size follow that table, whereas D and trimming were derived from the DNA. Here the sample spans 150,000 or so clones, roughly four fifths being singletons. The length of the CDR3 is 13 residues. V was cut by 1 base and J by 4 bases, with 7 bases left in between. Germline V gives CDR1 SEHNR, CDR2 FQNEAQ (reference sequence). The origin of this receptor is a human donor with acute or convalescent COVID-19. The donor label of this sample is uncertain. V is TRBV7-9 and J is TRBJ1-2; no definite D call. Sequencing used peripheral blood. The CDR3 coding sequence is TGTGCCAGCAGCTTAGTGGAGGGCTATGGCTACACCTTC. Amino acid sequence: CASSLVEGYGYTF.